The 10 T cell receptor beta chains below come from one sample, sequenced in a study of OX40 agonist ivuxolimab in advanced cancers. Clones were sequenced by immunoSEQ multiplex PCR, and TCRdb holds only the in-frame ones, with some missing. The sample shows over 40,000 clones, approximately 83% of them seen only once. The material was CD4+ or CD8+ T cells sorted from blood, obtained in a trial of the OX40 agonist ivuxolimab. Receptors originate from an adult with an advanced solid tumor such as melanoma, head and neck, liver or kidney cancer.

The chain joins TRBV9 to TRBJ2-5, with 16 bases that match TRBD2. The CDR3 sequence is 20 residues long. V lost 0 bases to trimming and J lost 5 bases; unmatched junction nucleotides: 13. Germline V lookup: CDR1 SGDLS, CDR2 YYNGEE. CDR3 residues: CASSVDGTSGGGPSWETQYF. CDR3 in DNA: TGTGCCAGCAGCGTAGATGGGACTAGCGGGGGGGGACCGAGCTGGGAGACCCAGTACTTC.

The J gene is TRBJ2-2, the V gene TRBV6-5; D unresolved. Germline values: CDR1 MNHEY, CDR2 SVGAGI. The V end was cut by 7 bases, the J end by 2 bases, with 11 bases between. The CDR3 consists of 14 residues. CDR3 sequence: CASTNGINTGELFF. In nucleotides, the CDR3 is TGTGCCAGCACAAACGGAATAAACACCGGGGAGCTGTTTTTT.

The chain is built from TRBV5-1 and TRBJ2-3; TRBD2 might be the D (5 bases). Germline values: CDR1 SGHRS, CDR2 YFSETQ. This CDR3 has 15 residues. Trimming stripped 1 base from V and 0 bases from J, with 9 bases between. The chain's CDR3 is CASSLLGDSTDTQYF. As DNA, the CDR3 is TGCGCCAGCAGCTTGCTCGGGGATAGCACAGATACGCAGTATTTT.

This chain links TRBV9 with TRBJ2-2; no definite D call. The CDR3 extends over 13 amino acids. V was clipped by 3 bases and J by 4 bases, with 7 bases between them. Looked up from germline, CDR1 is SGDLS and CDR2 is YYNGEE. The CDR3 is CASSADTTGELFF. The CDR3 DNA is TGTGCCAGCAGCGCTGACACCACCGGGGAGCTGTTTTTT. Variable domain in full (rest from reference TRBV9 and TRBJ2-2): DSGVTQTPKHLITATGQRVTLRCSPRSGDLSVYWYQQSLDQGLQFLIQYYNGEERAKGNILERFSAQQFPDLHSELNLSSLELGDSALYFCASSADTTGELFFGEGSRLTVL.

The chain joins TRBV2 to TRBJ2-7, with D possibly being TRBD2 (5 bases). CDR1 and CDR2 (germline): SNHLY, FYNNEI. The V end lost 4 bases, the J end lost 6 bases, and 19 bases lay between the germline ends. The CDR3 covers 15 residues. The CDR3 sequence: CASSGQAVQASEQYF. The CDR3 DNA reads TGTGCCAGCAGTGGGCAAGCGGTCCAGGCCAGCGAGCAGTACTTC.

The chain combines TRBV2 with TRBJ2-3; D may match TRBD1 or TRBD2 (6 bases each). Deletions cut 1 base from V and 4 bases from J, with 9 bases between. The germline CDR1 and CDR2 sequences are SNHLY and FYNNEI. This CDR3 contains 14 residues. Written as DNA, the CDR3 is TGTGCCAGCAGTGAAGTGGAGGGGGCAGATACGCAGTATTTT. Its protein is CASSEVEGADTQYF.

This chain uses TRBV2 with TRBJ1-1, with a possible D match to TRBD1 (6 bases). The V gene's germline CDR1 is SNHLY and CDR2 FYNNEI. This CDR3 has 15 residues. The germline V and J ends were trimmed by 3 bases and 3 bases, with 14 bases remaining between them. The CDR3 coding sequence is TGTGCCAGCAGTGAGGAGGGCAGGGGAGACACTGAAGCTTTCTTT. Translating gives CASSEEGRGDTEAFF. The full variable domain, with the rest looked up from reference TRBV2 and TRBJ1-1, is EPEVTQTPSHQVTQMGQEVILRCVPISNHLYFYWYRQILGQKVEFLVSFYNNEISEKSEIFDDQFSVERPDGSNFTLKIRSTKLEDSAMYFCASSEEGRGDTEAFFGQGTRLTVV.

V usage is TRBV18 and J usage is TRBJ2-5; possibly TRBD2 for D (5 bases). This CDR3 comprises 15 residues. Trimming took off 2 bases at V and 4 bases at J, with 14 bases between the two ends. Germline CDR1 reads KGHSH; CDR2 reads LQKENI. The CDR3 reads CASSPVREKLETQYF. The CDR3 DNA sequence: TGTGCCAGCTCACCAGTCCGGGAAAAATTAGAGACCCAGTACTTC.

The V and J genes are TRBV14 and TRBJ2-1; D possibly corresponds to TRBD1 (5 bases). Per the germline V gene, CDR1 is SGHDN and CDR2 is FVKESK. V lost 3 bases to trimming and J lost 0 bases, with 15 bases between them. This CDR3 has 17 amino acids. CDR3 in amino acids: CASSQPWGRNSYNEQFF. CDR3 sequence (DNA): TGTGCCAGCAGCCAGCCCTGGGGCAGAAACTCCTACAATGAGCAGTTCTTC.

The V call is TRBV7-9, the J call TRBJ2-7; D remains unclear. Trimming shortened V by 7 bases and J by 4 bases, and 14 bases separated the two germline ends. The CDR3 is 13 amino acids. CDR1 is SEHNR and CDR2 is FQNEAQ in the germline V gene (reference sequence). As DNA, the CDR3 is TGTGCCAGCACCAAATCCCAGTCATACGAGCAGTACTTC. Its protein is CASTKSQSYEQYF. Drawing the rest from reference TRBV7-9 and TRBJ2-7, the complete variable domain is DTGVSQNPRHKITKRGQNVTFRCDPISEHNRLYWYRQTLGQGPEFLTYFQNEAQLEKSRLLSDRFSAERPKGSFSTLEIQRTEQGDSAMYLCASTKSQSYEQYFGPGTRLTVT.